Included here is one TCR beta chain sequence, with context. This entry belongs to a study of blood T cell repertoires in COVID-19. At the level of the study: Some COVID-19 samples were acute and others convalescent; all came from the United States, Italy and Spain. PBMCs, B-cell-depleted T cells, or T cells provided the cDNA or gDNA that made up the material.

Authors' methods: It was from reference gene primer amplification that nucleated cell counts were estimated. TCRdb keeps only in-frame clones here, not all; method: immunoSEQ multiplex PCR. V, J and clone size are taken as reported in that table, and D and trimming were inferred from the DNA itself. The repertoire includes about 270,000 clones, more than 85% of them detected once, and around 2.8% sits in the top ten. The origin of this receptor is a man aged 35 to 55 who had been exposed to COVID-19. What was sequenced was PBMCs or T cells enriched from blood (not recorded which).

The CDR3 sequence is CSALINRGQGYNEQFF. The CDR3, as DNA: TGCAGCGCACTCATTAACAGGGGGCAAGGCTACAATGAGCAGTTCTTC. This chain connects TRBV29-1 to TRBJ2-1; 9 bases fit TRBD1. The CDR3 runs 16 residues. CDR1 SQVTM and CDR2 ANQGSEA come from the germline V gene. V trimming: 7 bases; J trimming: 3 bases; junction bases outside the gene matches: 13.